This entry lists 14 T cell receptor beta chains sequenced from one sample in a study of T-cell memory formation after mild COVID-19. TCRdb itself ran the 5' RACE reads through MiXCR, one entry per CDR3 protein. The sample has fewer than 400,000 distinct CDR3 sequences; roughly 15% are singletons. Material: PBMCs or a T cell subset sorted from them (not recorded which). These receptors all come from a man between 18 and 29 years old who had mild COVID-19 (a few samples of this study predate the infection). Cell type and time point are not known.

This chain links TRBV4-1 with TRBJ2-7; 12 nucleotides align to TRBD2. This CDR3 region has 20 residues. Trimming cost V 0 bases and J 4 bases; bases outside gene matches: 16. Germline-derived CDR1 and CDR2 are MGHRA and YSYEKL. The CDR3 reads CASSQESAGLAGGDYYEQYF. CDR3 nucleotides: TGCGCCAGCAGCCAAGAGAGCGCAGGGCTAGCGGGGGGGGACTATTACGAGCAGTACTTC.

This clonotype has only a few counts. The CDR3: CASSIGGIETQYF. DNA of the CDR3: TGTGCCAGTAGTATTGGTGGGATTGAGACCCAGTACTTC. This sequence joins TRBV19 and TRBJ2-5; no firm D call. Trimming cost V 3 bases and J 5 bases, with 10 bases left between them. Germline V gene sequence: CDR1 LNHDA, CDR2 SQIVND (reference sequence). This CDR3 spans 13 amino acids.

The V call is TRBV28, the J call TRBJ2-7, with D possibly TRBD2 on 7 matching bases. The germline CDR1 and CDR2 sequences are MDHEN and SYDVKM. This CDR3 has 13 amino acids. V was pared by 5 bases and J by 5 bases, with 13 bases between. The CDR3 here is CASSPGEGNEQYV. The CDR3 DNA reads as TGTGCCAGCAGTCCAGGGGAGGGAAACGAGCAGTACGTC.

This clonotype turned up a few times. The CDR3 sequence is CASSYPGDANEKLFF. The CDR3 DNA is TGTGCCAGCAGTTACCCGGGGGATGCTAATGAAAAACTGTTTTTT. The chain employs TRBV6-6 and TRBJ1-4, with D perhaps TRBD1 (5 bases). Trimming removed 2 bases from V and 3 bases from J, with 10 bases in between. There are 15 residues in the CDR3. In germline, CDR1 is MNHNY, CDR2 SVGAGI (reference sequence).

This chain links TRBV20-1 with TRBJ2-7; D is perhaps TRBD1 or TRBD2 (5 bases each). Trimming shortened V by 6 bases and J by 3 bases, and 18 bases separated the two germline ends. Germline CDR1 reads DFQATT; CDR2 reads SNEGSKA (reference sequence). The length of the CDR3 is 14 residues. CDR3 sequence reads: CSAKPPGTGYEQYF. The CDR3 DNA reads TGCAGTGCGAAGCCCCCCGGGACGGGCTACGAGCAGTACTTC.

The chain employs TRBV4-3 and TRBJ1-2; no reliable D call. The CDR3 covers 15 residues. Germline V gives CDR1 LGHNA, CDR2 YSLEER. With 0 bases removed from V and 4 bases from J, the gap between germline ends came to 12 bases. This CDR3 reads CASSQEVTISYGYTF. In DNA form, the CDR3 reads TGCGCCAGCAGCCAAGAAGTAACCATTTCCTATGGCTACACCTTC.

The rearrangement joins TRBV9 to TRBJ2-5, with D hard to call. Trimming removed 3 bases from V and 5 bases from J, with 8 bases in between. CDR3 length: 12 residues. Per the germline V gene, CDR1 is SGDLS and CDR2 is YYNGEE. CDR3 amino acids: CASSGWAETQYF. In nucleotides, the CDR3 is TGTGCCAGCAGCGGGTGGGCGGAGACCCAGTACTTC.

This clonotype was observed a handful of times. The chain recombines TRBV20-1 with TRBJ1-6; the D is unclear. Looked up from germline, CDR1 is DFQATT and CDR2 is SNEGSKA (reference sequence). The CDR3 has 17 amino acids. V lost 0 bases and J 6 bases, leaving 18 bases between the germline ends. DNA of the CDR3: TGCAGTGCTAGAGATCAGGTCAAGGGTTGGGTTAATTCACCCCTCCACTTT. Translated: CSARDQVKGWVNSPLHF.

The V gene is TRBV9, the J gene TRBJ2-2; unclear D gene. The CDR3 has 15 residues. Looked up from germline, CDR1 is SGDLS and CDR2 is YYNGEE. V was clipped by 0 bases and J by 7 bases, with 13 bases between them. CDR3 in DNA: TGTGCCAGCAGCGTAGCTACAAGGGCGAGCGGGGAGCTGTTTTTT. Translated, it gives CASSVATRASGELFF.

In its sample, this clonotype was seen a few times. V and J are TRBV29-1 and TRBJ2-7, with 9 positions matching TRBD1. The CDR3 is 12 amino acids. Germline loops: CDR1 SQVTM, CDR2 ANQGSEA. V shed 8 bases, J shed 6 bases, and the junction held 8 bases outside the gene matches. The CDR3 here is CSFTQGAGEQYF. CDR3 bases: TGCAGCTTTACACAGGGGGCCGGCGAGCAGTACTTC.

This clonotype has just a few counts. The chain's CDR3 is CASSYHRVAAYNSPLHF. The CDR3 DNA sequence: TGTGCCAGCAGTTACCACCGGGTGGCAGCCTATAATTCACCCCTCCACTTT. This chain connects TRBV6-5 to TRBJ1-6; D call uncertain. Deletions cut 2 bases from V and 2 bases from J, with 13 bases between. The CDR3 has 17 amino acids. Germline-derived CDR1 and CDR2 are MNHEY and SVGAGI.

The genes are TRBV30 and TRBJ2-7; 13 positions match TRBD2. The ends lost 1 base at V and 1 base at J; junction bases unmatched: 4. The CDR3 runs 16 residues. CDR1 is GTSNPN and CDR2 is SVGIG in the germline V gene (reference sequence). The DNA for the CDR3 is TGTGCCTGGAGTGCACCGGGACTAGCGGGGTCCTACGAGCAGTACTTC. Its protein product is CAWSAPGLAGSYEQYF.

The rearrangement links TRBV5-1 to TRBJ1-1, with TRBD1 as a possible D gene (5 bases). Germline V lookup: CDR1 SGHRS, CDR2 YFSETQ. This CDR3 has 14 amino acids. V shed 4 bases and J shed 4 bases, with 14 bases lying between them. CDR3 sequence: CASSDQGRVTEAFF. The CDR3 DNA is TGCGCCAGCAGCGACCAGGGTAGGGTCACTGAAGCTTTCTTT.

The rearrangement links TRBV3-1 to TRBJ2-2; no clear D. Trimming stripped 0 bases from V and 1 base from J, with 9 bases between. This CDR3 region has 16 residues. Looked up from germline, CDR1 is LGHDT and CDR2 is YNNKEL (reference sequence). The CDR3 DNA is TGTGCCAGCAGCCAAGATTCTGTCTTGAACACCGGGGAGCTGTTTTTT. Translation: CASSQDSVLNTGELFF.